This T cell receptor beta chain was recovered during a study of blood T cell repertoires in COVID-19. Turning to the study itself: Acute and convalescent COVID-19 samples came from the United States, Italy and Spain. PBMCs, B-cell-depleted T cells, or T cells were the source of the cDNA or gDNA that made up the material.

Study processing details: Scientists estimated how many nucleated cells there were by amplifying reference gene primers. The assay was immunoSEQ multiplex PCR, and TCRdb's table has in-frame clones only and misses some. The V and J calls and clone size were taken over from that table, and D and trimming were inferred from the DNA. Altogether about 130,000 clones are present, around nine tenths being singletons, with the ten largest covering about 4.1%. This clone showed up just a few times. Seattle patients were enrolled during active infection and followed longitudinally. Sequenced input: peripheral blood. The TCR comes from a man in his sixties with COVID-19, enrolled during active disease.

CDR3 protein: CASSPGQGQVYGYTF. The CDR3 nucleotides read TGTGCCAGCTCGCCCGGACAGGGGCAGGTCTATGGCTACACCTTC. The rearrangement uses TRBV18 and TRBJ1-2; TRBD1 aligns across 9 bases. This CDR3 is built from 15 residues. J lost 4 bases, V lost 6 bases, and 9 bases had no gene match. CDR1 and CDR2 (germline): KGHSH, LQKENI.